This is a list of T cell receptor beta chains from one sample in a study of shared clonotypes between healthy human individuals. The assay was immunoSEQ multiplex PCR, and TCRdb's table has in-frame clones only and misses some. Here the sample spans a few million clones, approximately 95% being singletons. The sequencing input was naive CD4+ T cells from PBMCs. Source of these receptors: a man in his late teens or twenties in good health. Some clones in this sample may be carry-over from other donors' samples. The CDR3 runs from the conserved cysteine through the conserved F or W. A D gene is named only where the DNA matches it firmly. Only some rows state a clone size, as once, few, many or a class for expanded clones.

d_gene	abundance	len	v_gene	j_gene	CDR3nt	CDR3aa
NA	NA	14	TRBV6-5	TRBJ2-1	TGTGCCAGCAGTTACTCTTTTAGGGGGAATGAGCAGTTCTTC	CASSYSFRGNEQFF
NA	NA	14	TRBV9	TRBJ2-5	TGTGCCAGCAGCGTCTCCGGGTACCAAGAGACCCAGTACTTC	CASSVSGYQETQYF
NA	NA	12	TRBV18	TRBJ1-5	TGTGCCAGCTCAGGGGGCGATCAGCCCCAGCATTTT	CASSGGDQPQHF
NA	once	15	TRBV5-1	TRBJ2-6	TGCGCCAGCAGCTTCTTAGGGTCTGGGGCCAACGTCCTGACTTTC	CASSFLGSGANVLTF
TRBD1	NA	14	TRBV6-6	TRBJ1-3	TGTGCCAGCACCGCAGGGGGGGCTGGAAACACCATATATTTT	CASTAGGAGNTIYF
NA	NA	14	TRBV18	TRBJ2-6	TGTGCCAGCTCAGACTACGTGGGGGCCAACGTCCTGACTTTC	CASSDYVGANVLTF
NA	NA	15	TRBV5-1	TRBJ1-4	TGCGCCAGCAGCTTTCAGGGAGGATCTAATGAAAAACTGTTTTTT	CASSFQGGSNEKLFF
NA	NA	17	TRBV25-1	TRBJ2-2	TGTGCCAGCAGCCCTAATCCGGGCAAGGAGAACACCGGGGAGCTGTTTTTT	CASSPNPGKENTGELFF
NA	NA	17	TRBV7-2	TRBJ2-4	TGTGCCAGCAGCCCCTACTATCTGAGGGCGGCCAAAAACATTCAGTACTTC	CASSPYYLRAAKNIQYF
NA	NA	13	TRBV2	TRBJ2-7	TGTGCCGGACAGCTGGAGGCGGGGCTCGAGCAGTACTTC	CAGQLEAGLEQYF
NA	NA	16	TRBV11-2	TRBJ2-7	TGTGCCAGCAGCTTAGGGGGGAGGGGGCGAGGAGACGAGCAGTACTTC	CASSLGGRGRGDEQYF
NA	NA	14	TRBV9	TRBJ2-7	TGTGCCAGCAGCGTAGGTGCCGGGGCCTACGAGCAGTACTTC	CASSVGAGAYEQYF
NA	once	18	TRBV12-5	TRBJ2-1	TGTGCTAGTGGTTTACAACCGATAGGCCGGACTTCCTACAATGAGCAGTTCTTC	CASGLQPIGRTSYNEQFF
NA	once	13	TRBV6-1	TRBJ2-3	TGTGCCAGCACAGGAGGGGGTCTGTATACGCAGTATTTT	CASTGGGLYTQYF
NA	NA	17	TRBV4-1	TRBJ2-2	TGCGCCAGCAGCCATCCCATGCGTGGGAGTAACGCCGGGGAGCTGTTTTTT	CASSHPMRGSNAGELFF
NA	NA	12	TRBV30	TRBJ1-3	TGTGCCTGGACCTCCGGGGGGATCGCCATATATTTT	CAWTSGGIAIYF
NA	NA	15	TRBV9	TRBJ2-1	TGTGCCAGCAGCGTAGTGGCGGACTCCTACAATGAGCAGTTCTTC	CASSVVADSYNEQFF
TRBD1	NA	16	TRBV28	TRBJ2-7	TGTGCCAGCAGTTTCTACCGGGACAGAAGCTCCTACGAGCAGTACTTC	CASSFYRDRSSYEQYF
NA	NA	13	TRBV9	TRBJ2-3	TGTGCCAGCAGCGCTGTATTTTCAGATACGCAGTATTTT	CASSAVFSDTQYF
TRBD1	NA	14	TRBV28	TRBJ1-4	TGTGCCAGCAGTCTCGGACAGGGTGGTGAAAAACTGTTTTTT	CASSLGQGGEKLFF
TRBD1	NA	17	TRBV7-9	TRBJ1-1	TGTGCCAGCAGCTCGCAAGGTCGGGACAGTCCGAACACTGAAGCTTTCTTT	CASSSQGRDSPNTEAFF
NA	once	16	TRBV4-1	TRBJ1-2	TGCGCCAGCAGCCCAGTTGGCGGACGCGCGGGGTATGGCTACACCTTC	CASSPVGGRAGYGYTF
NA	few	15	TRBV7-9	TRBJ2-7	TGTGCCAGCAGCTCCGGGCCGGACAGGCGGGGGGAGCAGTACTTC	CASSSGPDRRGEQYF
TRBD2	NA	13	TRBV2	TRBJ2-5	TGTGCCACCTCACTAGCGGAGTCAGAGACCCAGTACTTC	CATSLAESETQYF
TRBD1	NA	16	TRBV4-1	TRBJ2-2	TGCGCCAGCAGCCAAGATCGGACAGGGAACGCCGGGGAGCTGTTTTTT	CASSQDRTGNAGELFF
NA	NA	16	TRBV18	TRBJ1-2	TGTGCCAGCTCACCGGTAGGCCAGCAAGCTAACTATGGCTACACCTTC	CASSPVGQQANYGYTF